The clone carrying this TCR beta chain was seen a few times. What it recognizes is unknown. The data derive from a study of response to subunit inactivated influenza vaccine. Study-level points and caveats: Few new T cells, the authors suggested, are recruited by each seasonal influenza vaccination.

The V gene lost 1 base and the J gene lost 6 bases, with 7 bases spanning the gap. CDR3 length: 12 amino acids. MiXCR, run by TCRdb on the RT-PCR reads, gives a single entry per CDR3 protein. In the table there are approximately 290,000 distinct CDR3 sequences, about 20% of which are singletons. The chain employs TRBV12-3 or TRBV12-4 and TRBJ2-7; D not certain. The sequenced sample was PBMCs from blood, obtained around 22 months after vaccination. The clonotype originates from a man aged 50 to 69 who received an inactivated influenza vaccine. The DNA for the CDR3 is TGTGCCAGCAGTTTAGTGGACGGCGAGCAGTACTTC. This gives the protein CASSLVDGEQYF.